These 12 T cell receptor beta chains were all obtained from the same sample, sequenced in a study of T cell repertoires in ileal Crohn's disease (dated by TCRdb to the late 2010s). Sample time point, as interpreted from the label and publication: neoterminal ileum biopsy at postoperative endoscopy, about 6 months after surgery. The receptor library was made with the immunoSEQ multiplex PCR assay. TCRdb limited this immuneACCESS table to in-frame rearrangements with V and J called. A share of clones is missing; checked studies link under half to unresolved V genes, and the rest is unexplained. The sample table holds some 10,000 clones, of which around four fifths were seen once. 15% to 20% of the sample is taken by the ten largest. What was sequenced was ileal tissue. The receptors come from an adult with Crohn's disease.

The V and J genes are TRBV15 and TRBJ1-5, with D perhaps TRBD1 (5 bases). Deletions cut 5 bases from V and 4 bases from J, with 12 bases between. Germline V gene lookup returns CDR1 LNHNV and CDR2 YYDKDF (reference sequence). CDR3 length: 14 residues. CDR3 coding DNA: TGTGCCACCAGCGGGGGAGGGTTGAATCAGCCCCAGCATTTT. Its translation: CATSGGGLNQPQHF.

This clone has only one observation. V gene TRBV30 combines with J gene TRBJ2-1; 11 bases match TRBD2. The V segment lost 2 bases and the J segment 8 bases; nucleotides outside the gene matches: 5. The germline V gene has CDR1 GTSNPN and CDR2 SVGIG (reference sequence). This CDR3 comprises 14 residues. As DNA, the CDR3 is TGTGCCTGGAGTACCGGACTAGCGGGTTATGAGCAGTTCTTC. It codes for CAWSTGLAGYEQFF.

V gene TRBV5-1 combines with J gene TRBJ2-7; the match to TRBD1 covers 10 bases. Germline CDR1 SGHRS, CDR2 YFSETQ. CDR3 size: 17 residues. J was trimmed by 3 bases and V by 0 bases; bases with no gene match: 9. DNA of the CDR3: TGCGCCAGCAGCTTGGGAACCGGGACAGGGGTGGACTACGAGCAGTACTTC. This gives the protein CASSLGTGTGVDYEQYF.

This rearrangement joins TRBV9 to TRBJ2-7; D not resolved. Germline V gene sequence: CDR1 SGDLS, CDR2 YYNGEE. The CDR3 has 16 residues. Trimming removed 0 bases at V and 0 bases at J, with 13 bases between. CDR3 region: CASSVGAVSSSYEQYF. DNA for the CDR3: TGTGCCAGCAGCGTAGGTGCCGTCTCGAGCTCCTACGAGCAGTACTTC. Supplemented by reference TRBV9 and TRBJ2-7, the full variable domain reads DSGVTQTPKHLITATGQRVTLRCSPRSGDLSVYWYQQSLDQGLQFLIQYYNGEERAKGNILERFSAQQFPDLHSELNLSSLELGDSALYFCASSVGAVSSSYEQYFGPGTRLTVT.

There are a few counts of this clone. The chain is built from TRBV6-5 and TRBJ1-3; 7 bases agree with TRBD1. The CDR3 length is 16 residues. Per germline, CDR1 MNHEY and CDR2 SVGAGI. V gave up 3 bases and J gave up 0 bases; unmatched junction bases: 5. The CDR3 DNA is TGTGCCAGCAGTTATAGGAACAGGGGCTCTGGAAACACCATATATTTT. It codes for CASSYRNRGSGNTIYF.

V usage is TRBV6-6 and J usage is TRBJ2-6, with 10 bases aligning to TRBD1. With V trimmed by 11 bases and J by 0 bases, 7 bases remained unmatched. Germline assignment: CDR1 MNHNY and CDR2 SVGAGI (reference sequence). This CDR3 region has 16 residues. The CDR3 spells CASWTGGSSGANVLTF. The CDR3 bases are TGTGCCTCTTGGACAGGGGGTAGCTCTGGGGCCAACGTCCTGACTTTC.

The V call is TRBV6-1, the J call TRBJ2-5; tentative D call: TRBD2 (7 bases). The CDR3 length is 14 residues. V was pared by 10 bases and J by 5 bases, with 20 bases between. The germline CDR1 and CDR2 sequences are MNHNS and SASEGT. In DNA form, the CDR3 reads TGTGCCACCCTCCCCGGGGGGCCGTTGGAGACCCAGTACTTC. Translating it yields CATLPGGPLETQYF.

The chain employs TRBV14 and TRBJ2-7; 9 bases are a match to TRBD2. The CDR3 contains 15 residues. Trimming took 3 bases from V and 2 from J; bases not matched to a gene: 5. Germline V gene lookup returns CDR1 SGHDN and CDR2 FVKESK. CDR3 residues: CASSHQGGRAYEQYF. In DNA, the CDR3 is TGTGCCAGCAGCCACCAGGGCGGGAGGGCCTACGAGCAGTACTTC. The full variable domain, completed using reference TRBV14 and TRBJ2-7, is EAGVTQFPSHSVIEKGQTVTLRCDPISGHDNLYWYRRVMGKEIKFLLHFVKESKQDESGMPNNRFLAERTGGTYSTLKVQPAELEDSGVYFCASSHQGGRAYEQYFGPGTRLTVT.

The chain carries TRBV7-9 and TRBJ2-1; D is ambiguous. Trimming pared 3 bases from V and 2 bases from J, leaving 14 bases between. Germline CDR1 is SEHNR and CDR2 is FQNEAQ (reference sequence). This CDR3 contains 16 residues. The CDR3 is CASSFQASRPYNEQFF. CDR3 nucleotides: TGTGCCAGCAGCTTTCAGGCCTCTCGCCCCTACAATGAGCAGTTCTTC.

Here the CDR3 reads CASSRFRDSEQYF. CDR3 sequence (DNA): TGTGCCAGCAGTCGCTTCCGGGACAGCGAGCAGTACTTC. J is TRBJ2-5 and V is TRBV27; 7 positions match TRBD1. The end of the DNA fits TRBJ2-7 better, so the J call may be wrong. The V gene's germline CDR1 is MNHEY and CDR2 SMNVEV (reference sequence). The CDR3 covers 13 residues.

The chain combines TRBV9 with TRBJ2-7, with 12 bases matching TRBD2. Germline CDR1 and CDR2: SGDLS and YYNGEE. CDR3 length equals 16 residues. The J segment lost 5 bases and the V segment lost 4 bases, leaving 10 bases of the junction unmatched. The CDR3 bases are TGTGCCAGCAGCATCCTAGCGGGAGGGGTTCCTAACGAGCAGTACTTC. Its translation: CASSILAGGVPNEQYF.

The V and J genes are TRBV9 and TRBJ2-1, with 7 bases that match TRBD2. Trimming took 3 bases from V and 1 from J; bases not matched to a gene: 4. This CDR3 region has 15 residues. The V gene's germline CDR1 is SGDLS and CDR2 YYNGEE. This CDR3 reads CASSGASGSYNEQFF. The CDR3 nucleotides are TGTGCCAGCAGCGGCGCTAGCGGTTCCTACAATGAGCAGTTCTTC.